This TCR beta chain appears in the sequencing data of a study (dated by TCRdb to about 2016). This clonotype came up a few times. No antigen is known for it. Base quality data are lacking; no much larger clone is found one base away. At the junction V is shortened by 0 bases and J by 7 bases, with 16 bases in between. Reading from cysteine to phenylalanine, the CDR3 counts 16 amino acids. The only DNA kept is the CDR3, 48 bases in frame from the first base. Per the germline V gene (reference sequence), SGHNT is the CDR1 and YYREEE is the CDR2. The protocol used for the library was RT-PCR. The run used an Illumina MiSeq. TCRdb reran the public reads through fastp at Q25 and MiXCR, keeping productive beta chains. Each entry merges the rows of one CDR3 protein and shows their most common DNA and genes. This sample is represented by more than 600,000 distinct CDR3 sequences; about 14% of them were singletons. About 3.6% of the sample lies in the top ten.

Sample: memory CD4+ T cells from blood. This receptor was identified in a female donor in good health, serving as a healthy control. The chain uses TRBV5-4 and TRBJ2-2; the best D guess is TRBD2, with 6 bases matching. The CDR3 region reads CASSLDGGVQDGELFF. The DNA is TGTGCCAGCAGCTTGGATGGCGGGGTTCAAGACGGGGAGCTGTTTTTT.